A single T cell receptor (beta chain) is shown here with its context. Its antigen remains unknown. This sample is part of a study of siplizumab effects on memory and regulatory T cells. Study results and caveats: Memory cells that were CD4+ and unstimulated gave rise to alloreactive sequences, which siplizumab significantly reduced. Contribution to the alloresponse seemed major for naive T cells, which also seemed more diverse than memory cells. It was not possible to assign a naive or memory phenotype to roughly 80-95% of proliferating CD4+ or CD8+ clones.

It was 100,000 or so TCR templates that were assayed per sample. The data were produced by immunoSEQ multiplex PCR, yet TCRdb's version contains in-frame clones alone and is incomplete. This table has approximately 100,000 clones, more than 85% appearing once. The source material was Tregs sorted from blood. This TCR was sampled from a human donor in good health.

The CDR3 protein is CASRRAGQNTEAFF. CDR3 sequence (DNA): TGTGCCAGCAGAAGGGCAGGGCAGAACACTGAAGCTTTCTTT. The chain recombines TRBV6-5 with TRBJ1-1; tentative D call: TRBD1 (5 bases). The CDR3 has 14 residues. The ends were cut back, 6 bases at V and 1 base at J, with 12 bases in the middle. CDR1 MNHEY and CDR2 SVGAGI come from the germline V gene.